The sequence of this TCR beta chain was determined in a study of cytomegalovirus exposure and HLA in healthy donors. Trimming took 3 bases from V and 2 from J, leaving 10 bases between them. The CDR3 consists of 14 residues. CDR1 is SGHVS and CDR2 is FQNEAQ in the germline V gene. Produced via immunoSEQ multiplex PCR; TCRdb's table is partial and in-frame only. The repertoire holds 160,000 or so clones, with around nine tenths as singletons. The TCR comes from a man aged 18 to 35 in good health and CMV-seropositive. Sequencing used PBMCs. This chain joins TRBV7-8 and TRBJ1-2; the D is unclear. The CDR3 nucleotides read TGTGCCAGCAGCTTTGGGCAATTCAACTATGGCTACACCTTC. Amino acids: CASSFGQFNYGYTF.